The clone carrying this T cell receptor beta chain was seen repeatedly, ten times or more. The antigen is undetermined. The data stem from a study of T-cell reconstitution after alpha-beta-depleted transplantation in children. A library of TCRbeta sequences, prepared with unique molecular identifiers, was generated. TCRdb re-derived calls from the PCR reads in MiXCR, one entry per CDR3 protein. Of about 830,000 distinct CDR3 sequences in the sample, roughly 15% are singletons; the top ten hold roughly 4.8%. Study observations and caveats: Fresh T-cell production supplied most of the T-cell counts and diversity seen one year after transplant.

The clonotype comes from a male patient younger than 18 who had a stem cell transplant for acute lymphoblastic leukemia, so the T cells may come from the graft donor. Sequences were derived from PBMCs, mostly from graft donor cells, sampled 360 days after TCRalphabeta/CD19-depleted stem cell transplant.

Written as DNA, the CDR3 is TGCAGCGTTGTCCCACAAACACCGAACACTGAAGCTTTCTTT. This gives the protein CSVVPQTPNTEAFF. The V call is TRBV29-1, the J call TRBJ1-1, with D unclear. Trimming shortened V by 4 bases and J by 1 base, and 13 bases separated the two germline ends. The CDR3 contains 14 residues. Germline V gene lookup returns CDR1 SQVTM and CDR2 ANQGSEA.